The 18 T cell receptor beta chains in this list originate from one sample, sequenced in a study of OX40 agonist ivuxolimab in advanced cancers. Some clones are missing from TCRdb's copy, which holds only in-frame ones; the method was immunoSEQ multiplex PCR. Of tens of thousands of clones in the sample, 70% to 90% were seen once. The sample here was CD4+ or CD8+ T cells sorted from blood, taken in a trial of the OX40 agonist ivuxolimab. The receptors were gathered from an adult with an advanced solid tumor such as melanoma, head and neck, liver or kidney cancer.

The chain links TRBV7-9 to TRBJ2-7, with 8 bases fitting TRBD2. The CDR3 is 18 residues long. The junction had 17 bases not matched to a gene; V was cut back by 5 bases and J by 2 bases. Germline CDR1 reads SEHNR; CDR2 reads FQNEAQ (reference sequence). The CDR3 protein is CASSPRSGGNASTYEQYF. The CDR3 region has the DNA TGTGCCAGCAGCCCGCGATCGGGGGGGAATGCCTCAACCTACGAGCAGTACTTC. Full variable domain (outside the CDR3, taken from reference TRBV7-9 and TRBJ2-7): DTGVSQNPRHKITKRGQNVTFRCDPISEHNRLYWYRQTLGQGPEFLTYFQNEAQLEKSRLLSDRFSAERPKGSFSTLEIQRTEQGDSAMYLCASSPRSGGNASTYEQYFGPGTRLTVT.

The chain is built from TRBV7-6 and TRBJ2-3; perhaps TRBD2 as D (5 bases). This CDR3 is 13 amino acids long. Trimming cost V 3 bases and J 4 bases, with 8 bases left between them. Germline CDR1 and CDR2: SGHVS and FNYEAQ. Here the CDR3 reads CASSFAGADTQYF. The CDR3, as DNA: TGTGCCAGCAGCTTTGCGGGCGCAGATACGCAGTATTTT.

The V gene is TRBV5-1, the J gene TRBJ2-1, with a weak D call TRBD1 (5 bases). Germline CDR1 is SGHRS and CDR2 is YFSETQ. The V end was cut by 2 bases, the J end by 8 bases, with 14 bases between. The CDR3 contains 14 residues. The CDR3 bases are TGCGCCAGCAGCTTTCAGGGCCCCCACGATGAGCAGTTCTTC. It yields the protein CASSFQGPHDEQFF.

Note on this clone: The sample carries other DNA sequences with the same CDR3. The V and J genes are TRBV30 and TRBJ1-2; TRBD1 matches at 8 bases. V was pared by 2 bases and J by 4 bases, with 3 bases of the junction left unmatched. Germline CDR1 reads GTSNPN; CDR2 reads SVGIG (reference sequence). The CDR3 is 13 residues long. The CDR3 coding sequence is TGTGCCTGGAGTACAGGGGGGTTCTATGGCTACACCTTC. The encoded protein is CAWSTGGFYGYTF.

This chain connects TRBV5-1 to TRBJ2-3; D might be TRBD1 (5 bases). CDR3 length: 15 amino acids. Germline V CDR1 and CDR2: SGHRS, YFSETQ. The V end was cut by 4 bases, the J end by 0 bases, with 12 bases between. CDR3 coding DNA: TGCGCCAGCAGCGGGGCAGGTTCTAGCACAGATACGCAGTATTTT. Amino acids: CASSGAGSSTDTQYF.

The chain is built from TRBV19 and TRBJ1-5, with D tentatively TRBD1 (6 bases). The germline V gene has CDR1 LNHDA and CDR2 SQIVND (reference sequence). This CDR3 has 16 amino acids. Trimming cost V 3 bases and J 1 base, with 13 bases left between them. The CDR3 is CASSMMGARSNQPQHF. CDR3 in DNA: TGTGCCAGTAGTATGATGGGGGCAAGGAGCAATCAGCCCCAGCATTTT.

The V and J genes are TRBV7-9 and TRBJ1-1, with 10 bases lining up with TRBD1. Germline CDR1 and CDR2: SEHNR and FQNEAQ (reference sequence). J was trimmed by 11 bases and V by 1 base; bases with no gene match: 1. The length of the CDR3 is 12 residues. The CDR3, as DNA: TGTGCCAGCAGCTTAGGGGACAGGGGTGCTTTCTTT. This encodes CASSLGDRGAFF.

J is TRBJ1-3 and V is TRBV12-5; 8 nucleotides agree with TRBD1. Germline CDR1 reads LGHNT; CDR2 reads FRNRAP. The J segment lost 7 bases and the V segment lost 0 bases, leaving 8 bases of the junction unmatched. The CDR3 is made up of 16 amino acids. The CDR3 DNA reads as TGTGCTAGTGGTTTGGTACCTCTTACAGGGGGGAACACCATATATTTT. Translated, it gives CASGLVPLTGGNTIYF. Filled out from reference TRBV12-5 and TRBJ1-3, the complete variable domain reads DARVTQTPRHKVTEMGQEVTMRCQPILGHNTVFWYRQTMMQGLELLAYFRNRAPLDDSGMPKDRFSAEMPDATLATLKIQPSEPRDSAVYFCASGLVPLTGGNTIYFGEGSWLTVV.

This chain connects TRBV10-1 to TRBJ2-1; the match to TRBD2 covers 9 bases. J gave up 6 bases and V 3 bases, and 6 bases lay outside the gene matches. The CDR3 length is 15 residues. Per the germline V gene, CDR1 is WNHNN and CDR2 is SYGVQD (reference sequence). The CDR3 bases are TGCGCCAGCAGTGAAGCAGCGGGGGGTGGCAATGAGCAGTTCTTC. Encoded protein: CASSEAAGGGNEQFF.

The V call is TRBV6-5, the J call TRBJ2-2, with D hard to call. The germline V gene has CDR1 MNHEY and CDR2 SVGAGI. V shed 6 bases and J shed 8 bases, with 13 bases lying between them. This CDR3 is 13 amino acids long. CDR3 in amino acids: CASSSGIRGELFF. CDR3 nucleotides: TGTGCCAGCAGCAGTGGTATACGGGGGGAGCTGTTTTTT.

The chain links TRBV28 to TRBJ1-1; D unclear. This CDR3 is 14 amino acids long. Germline V gives CDR1 MDHEN, CDR2 SYDVKM. Trimming cost V 2 bases and J 1 base, with 8 bases left between them. CDR3 nucleotides: TGTGCCAGCAGTTTAGATGGGAGGAACACTGAAGCTTTCTTT. Protein: CASSLDGRNTEAFF. The entire variable domain, with the rest obtained from reference TRBV28 and TRBJ1-1, is as follows: DVKVTQSSRYLVKRTGEKVFLECVQDMDHENMFWYRQDPGLGLRLIYFSYDVKMKEKGDIPEGYSVSREKKERFSLILESASTNQTSMYLCASSLDGRNTEAFFGQGTRLTVV.

V is TRBV18 and J is TRBJ2-4, with a weak D call TRBD2 (6 bases). The CDR3 is 16 residues long. Germline CDR1 KGHSH, CDR2 LQKENI. V was clipped by 3 bases and J by 5 bases, with 17 bases between them. For the CDR3, the DNA is TGTGCCAGCTCACCCCTACCTGGAGGGGATGAAAACATTCAGTACTTC. Encoded protein: CASSPLPGGDENIQYF.

The chain combines TRBV19 with TRBJ2-6; 7 bases are a match to TRBD1. The CDR3 has 16 amino acids. Germline V gives CDR1 LNHDA, CDR2 SQIVND (reference sequence). The V segment lost 8 bases and the J segment 0 bases; nucleotides outside the gene matches: 7. DNA for the CDR3: TGTGCCAGTGCCGGGACAGAGCTCTCTGGGGCCAACGTCCTGACTTTC. This gives the protein CASAGTELSGANVLTF.

This sequence joins TRBV28 and TRBJ2-3; perhaps TRBD1 as D (6 bases). Germline V gene lookup returns CDR1 MDHEN and CDR2 SYDVKM. The V end lost 4 bases, the J end lost 14 bases, and 16 bases lay between the germline ends. The CDR3 is 12 amino acids. The CDR3 loop reads CASSSVNRVAYF. CDR3 DNA: TGTGCCAGCAGTTCCGTCAACAGGGTCGCGTATTTT.

The chain uses TRBV5-5 and TRBJ2-7; D may be TRBD1 (6 bases). The CDR3 runs 14 residues. Germline CDR1 reads SGHKS; CDR2 reads YYEKEE (reference sequence). Trimming took 0 bases from V and 1 from J, leaving 8 bases between them. Here the CDR3 reads CASSLGTASYEQYF. In nucleotides, the CDR3 is TGTGCCAGCAGCTTGGGGACAGCATCCTACGAGCAGTACTTC.

The V and J genes are TRBV5-1 and TRBJ1-6, with D possibly TRBD1 on 5 matching bases. The CDR3 covers 15 residues. The germline V gene encodes CDR1 SGHRS and CDR2 YFSETQ. V was pared by 4 bases and J by 8 bases, with 16 bases between. CDR3 nucleotides: TGCGCCAGCAGCCCGGACATGTATAGTCATTCACCCCTCCACTTT. This encodes CASSPDMYSHSPLHF.

This rearrangement joins TRBV6-5 to TRBJ2-7; 8 bases fit TRBD2. Germline assignment: CDR1 MNHEY and CDR2 SVGAGI. The junction had 8 bases not matched to a gene; V was cut back by 6 bases and J by 1 base. This CDR3 spans 15 amino acids. The CDR3 is CASSLGGGRSYEQYF. The CDR3 DNA is TGTGCCAGCAGCCTCGGGGGGGGGAGATCCTACGAGCAGTACTTC.

This chain uses TRBV30 with TRBJ1-5, with TRBD1 identical over 10 bases. This CDR3 comprises 17 residues. Looked up from germline, CDR1 is GTSNPN and CDR2 is SVGIG (reference sequence). The ends lost 0 bases at V and 1 base at J; junction bases unmatched: 6. CDR3 sequence reads: CAWSVTGGVWSNQPQHF. In DNA, the CDR3 is TGTGCCTGGAGTGTGACAGGGGGCGTTTGGAGCAATCAGCCCCAGCATTTT.